This T cell receptor (beta chain) derives from a study of blood T cell repertoires in COVID-19. For the study at large: Both acute and convalescent COVID-19 samples were obtained from the United States, Italy and Spain.

CDR1 and CDR2 (germline): MDHEN, SYDVKM. With V trimmed by 5 bases and J by 10 bases, 4 bases remained unmatched. CDR3 size: 13 residues. In the source study's methods: For nucleated cells, counts were estimated from reference gene primer amplification. TCRdb keeps only in-frame clones here, not all; method: immunoSEQ multiplex PCR. The DNA was the basis for D and trimming; V, J and clone size are from that table. The sample includes roughly 200,000 clones, over 75% of them seen just once. The chain couples TRBV28 to TRBJ2-1; 11 positions match TRBD2. The sample taken for sequencing was peripheral blood. The sequence was obtained from a man in his fifties or sixties who had recovered from COVID-19. The CDR3 spells CASSPGTSGEQFF. CDR3 sequence (DNA): TGTGCCAGCAGTCCCGGGACTAGCGGAGAGCAGTTCTTC. Full variable domain (missing parts from reference TRBV28 and TRBJ2-1): DVKVTQSSRYLVKRTGEKVFLECVQDMDHENMFWYRQDPGLGLRLIYFSYDVKMKEKGDIPEGYSVSREKKERFSLILESASTNQTSMYLCASSPGTSGEQFFGPGTRLTVL.